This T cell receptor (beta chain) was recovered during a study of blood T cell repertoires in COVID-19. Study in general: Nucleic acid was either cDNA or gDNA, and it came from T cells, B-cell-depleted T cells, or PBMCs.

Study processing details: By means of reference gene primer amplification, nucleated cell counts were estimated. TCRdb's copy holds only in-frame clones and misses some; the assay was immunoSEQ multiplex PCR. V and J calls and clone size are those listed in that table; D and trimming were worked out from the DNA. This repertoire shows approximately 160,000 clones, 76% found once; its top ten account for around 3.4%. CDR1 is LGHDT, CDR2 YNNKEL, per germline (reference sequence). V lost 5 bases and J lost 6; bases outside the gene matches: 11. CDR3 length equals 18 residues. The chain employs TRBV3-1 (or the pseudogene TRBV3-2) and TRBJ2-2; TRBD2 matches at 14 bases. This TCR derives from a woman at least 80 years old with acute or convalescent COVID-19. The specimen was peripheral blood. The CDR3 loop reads CASSEGLAGAIFPGELFF. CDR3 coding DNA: TGTGCCAGCAGCGAGGGACTAGCGGGAGCAATTTTCCCCGGGGAGCTGTTTTTT.